The rows below give T cell receptor beta chains drawn from one sample of a study of tumor-infiltrating lymphocytes in primary liver carcinoma. TCRdb used MiXCR to reprocess the multiplex PCR reads, holding one entry per CDR3 protein. Here the sample spans about 200,000 distinct CDR3 sequences, 65% being singletons. Sequencing was carried out using peripheral blood. The receptor source for this set is a woman in her sixties or seventies with primary liver carcinoma and hepatitis B virus infection. The CDR3 runs from the conserved cysteine through the conserved F or W. D genes are given only for firm matches. A clone size is listed for some rows: how often the clone was seen (once, few, many), or a class if it is expanded.

clone_size: once
v_call: TRBV11-2
j_call: TRBJ2-1
d_call: NA
cdr3_nt: TGTGCCAGCAGCTTTACCCCACTGAGGAGATCCTACAATGAGTGGTTCTTC
cdr3_aa: CASSFTPLRRSYNEWFF

clone_size: NA
v_call: TRBV11-2
j_call: TRBJ2-7
d_call: NA
cdr3_nt: TGTGCCAGCAGCACGGTGGGAGAGTTGGGCGAGCAGTACTTC
cdr3_aa: CASSTVGELGEQYF

clone_size: few
v_call: TRBV5-1
j_call: TRBJ2-7
d_call: TRBD1
cdr3_nt: TGCGCCAGCAGCTTGGCCAGGGGGCTTTACGAGCAGTACTTC
cdr3_aa: CASSLARGLYEQYF

clone_size: many
v_call: TRBV29-1
j_call: TRBJ2-7
d_call: TRBD2
cdr3_nt: TGCAGCGTTGAAGATCGGCTAGCGGGAGGTGGGGAGCAGTACTTC
cdr3_aa: CSVEDRLAGGGEQYF

clone_size: NA
v_call: TRBV20-1
j_call: TRBJ2-4
d_call: NA
cdr3_nt: TGCAGTGCTAGCCGGGGCAGGGACATTCAGTACTTC
cdr3_aa: CSASRGRDIQYF

clone_size: NA
v_call: TRBV11-1
j_call: TRBJ2-2
d_call: TRBD1
cdr3_nt: TGTGCCAGCAGACCGAGCCTTGACACAGGGGGGCTGTCTTTT
cdr3_aa: CASRPSLDTGGLSF

clone_size: medium-sized
v_call: TRBV4-1
j_call: TRBJ1-4
d_call: NA
cdr3_nt: TGCGCCAGCAGCCAAGAGGTTCCCTCGAATGAAAAACTGTTTTTT
cdr3_aa: CASSQEVPSNEKLFF

clone_size: NA
v_call: TRBV28
j_call: TRBJ2-5
d_call: TRBD1
cdr3_nt: TGTGCCAGTAGTTTAATTGGGCCACAGGGGTCCCACGAGACCCAGTACTTC
cdr3_aa: CASSLIGPQGSHETQYF

clone_size: NA
v_call: TRBV7-9
j_call: TRBJ2-2
d_call: NA
cdr3_nt: TGTGCCAGCGTACAGGTGGGAAAGAACATCGGGGAGCTGTTTTTT
cdr3_aa: CASVQVGKNIGELFF

clone_size: NA
v_call: TRBV5-1
j_call: TRBJ2-7
d_call: NA
cdr3_nt: TGCGCCAGCAGCCCCGGGACGATGAACTCCTACGAGCAGTGCTTC
cdr3_aa: CASSPGTMNSYEQCF

clone_size: NA
v_call: TRBV21-1
j_call: TRBJ2-2
d_call: NA
cdr3_nt: TGTGCCAGCAGCAAAGTGACAGACAAGAACACTGGGGAGCTGTTTTTT
cdr3_aa: CASSKVTDKNTGELFF

clone_size: many
v_call: TRBV6-2/TRBV6-3
j_call: TRBJ2-7
d_call: NA
cdr3_nt: TGTGCCAGCAGTACCGGACAGCCCAGCTCCTACGAGCAGTACTTC
cdr3_aa: CASSTGQPSSYEQYF

clone_size: NA
v_call: TRBV6-2/TRBV6-3
j_call: TRBJ2-2
d_call: TRBD1
cdr3_nt: TGTGCCAGCCGCAGGGGGTACACCGGGGAGCTATTTTTT
cdr3_aa: CASRRGYTGELFF

clone_size: NA
v_call: TRBV11-2
j_call: TRBJ2-7
d_call: NA
cdr3_nt: TGTGCCATCAGTAAGACAGTCAACGAGCAGTACTTC
cdr3_aa: CAISKTVNEQYF

clone_size: NA
v_call: TRBV5-1
j_call: TRBJ1-3
d_call: NA
cdr3_nt: TGCGCCAGCAGCTTGGATGTCAGTTCTGGAAACACCATATATTTT
cdr3_aa: CASSLDVSSGNTIYF

clone_size: NA
v_call: TRBV11-3
j_call: TRBJ2-1
d_call: NA
cdr3_nt: TGTGCCAGCAGTGAAGAACGGAATCCGGGAGAGGGTGAGCAGTTCTTC
cdr3_aa: CASSEERNPGEGEQFF

clone_size: few
v_call: TRBV30
j_call: TRBJ1-1
d_call: TRBD1
cdr3_nt: TGTGCCTGGAGTAGGGGGCAGGGCACTGAAGCTTTCTTT
cdr3_aa: CAWSRGQGTEAFF

clone_size: NA
v_call: TRBV12-3/TRBV12-4
j_call: TRBJ2-5
d_call: TRBD1
cdr3_nt: TGTGCCAGCAGTTCCCGACAGGGGGTGGGGGAGACCCAGTACTTC
cdr3_aa: CASSSRQGVGETQYF

clone_size: NA
v_call: TRBV11-2
j_call: TRBJ2-5
d_call: NA
cdr3_nt: TGTGCCAGCAGCTTAGATGTCGGGGACCGCGGATACTTC
cdr3_aa: CASSLDVGDRGYF

clone_size: NA
v_call: TRBV11-2
j_call: TRBJ2-3
d_call: TRBD2
cdr3_nt: TGTGCCAGCAGCCCCCCCCTTACCGGGACTAGTCATCCAGATACGCGGTATTTT
cdr3_aa: CASSPPLTGTSHPDTRYF

clone_size: NA
v_call: TRBV11-2
j_call: TRBJ2-7
d_call: TRBD2
cdr3_nt: TGTGCCAGCACCCTGATTAAACGGGAGGGCCTTAGGACCTACGAGCAGTACTTC
cdr3_aa: CASTLIKREGLRTYEQYF

clone_size: NA
v_call: TRBV12-3/TRBV12-4
j_call: TRBJ1-3
d_call: NA
cdr3_nt: TGTGCCAGTAGTTTCCCCAGGGTCAGGGAGGGAAGCACCATATATTTT
cdr3_aa: CASSFPRVREGSTIYF

clone_size: few
v_call: TRBV11-3
j_call: TRBJ1-2
d_call: NA
cdr3_nt: TGTGTCAGCAGCTTAGATCAGGGGACAACCTACACATTC
cdr3_aa: CVSSLDQGTTYTF

clone_size: NA
v_call: TRBV28
j_call: TRBJ1-3
d_call: NA
cdr3_nt: TGTGCCAGCAGTTTCGGCAGCATCGGAAACACCATATATTTT
cdr3_aa: CASSFGSIGNTIYF

clone_size: many
v_call: TRBV11-2
j_call: TRBJ2-1
d_call: TRBD2
cdr3_nt: TGTGCCAGCAGCCTGTATTTAGCGGGAGGGGGGAATGAGCAGTTCTTC
cdr3_aa: CASSLYLAGGGNEQFF

clone_size: NA
v_call: TRBV28
j_call: TRBJ2-1
d_call: TRBD2
cdr3_nt: TGTGCCAGCAGTTTCCCCCGACTAGCGGGAGTCAATGAGCAGTTCTTC
cdr3_aa: CASSFPRLAGVNEQFF

clone_size: NA
v_call: TRBV18
j_call: TRBJ1-1
d_call: TRBD1
cdr3_nt: TGTGCCAGCTCGCCGGGACAGATCGTCAGTGAAGCTTTCTTT
cdr3_aa: CASSPGQIVSEAFF

clone_size: NA
v_call: TRBV11-3
j_call: TRBJ1-1
d_call: NA
cdr3_nt: TGTACCAGCAGCACGGGAACAGAAAACACTGAAGCTGTCTTT
cdr3_aa: CTSSTGTENTEAVF

clone_size: NA
v_call: TRBV11-2
j_call: TRBJ1-1
d_call: NA
cdr3_nt: TGTGCCAGCAGCTCTGAGGGACCCACTGAAGCTTTCTTT
cdr3_aa: CASSSEGPTEAFF

clone_size: NA
v_call: TRBV11-2
j_call: TRBJ2-1
d_call: TRBD2
cdr3_nt: TGTGCCAGCAGCTTTAGGGGTGGCGGGAGCTTCTCCTACAATGAGCGGTTCTTC
cdr3_aa: CASSFRGGGSFSYNERFF

clone_size: NA
v_call: TRBV29-1
j_call: TRBJ2-3
d_call: TRBD1
cdr3_nt: TGCAGCGTTTTGCGACAGGGTCGGACAGATATTCAGTATTTT
cdr3_aa: CSVLRQGRTDIQYF

clone_size: once
v_call: TRBV6-1
j_call: TRBJ1-2
d_call: TRBD1
cdr3_nt: TGTGCCACTTCCTGGCAGGGGGTTGGTTACACCTTC
cdr3_aa: CATSWQGVGYTF

clone_size: once
v_call: TRBV29-1
j_call: TRBJ1-2
d_call: NA
cdr3_nt: TGCAGCGTCCGCGTCATTAACTACGGCTACACCTTC
cdr3_aa: CSVRVINYGYTF

clone_size: NA
v_call: TRBV29-1
j_call: TRBJ1-2
d_call: NA
cdr3_nt: TGCGGCCTTGACGAGGGGGGCTACACCTTC
cdr3_aa: CGLDEGGYTF

clone_size: NA
v_call: TRBV28
j_call: TRBJ2-2
d_call: TRBD2
cdr3_nt: TGTGCCAGCAGACCTCTCCTGCCCGGGACTAGCGGCCTGGAGCTGTTTTTT
cdr3_aa: CASRPLLPGTSGLELFF

clone_size: NA
v_call: TRBV4-2
j_call: TRBJ2-7
d_call: NA
cdr3_nt: TGTGCCAGCAGCAAGGGATCGACTAGAAACTACGAGCAGTACTTC
cdr3_aa: CASSKGSTRNYEQYF

clone_size: NA
v_call: TRBV11-2
j_call: TRBJ2-3
d_call: TRBD2
cdr3_nt: TGTGCAAGCAGCCAGGGACTAGCGGAAGACACAGATACGCAGTATTTT
cdr3_aa: CASSQGLAEDTDTQYF

clone_size: NA
v_call: TRBV11-2
j_call: TRBJ2-5
d_call: TRBD2
cdr3_nt: TGTGCCATCAGCTTAGGGGCTAGCGGACAAGAGACCCAGTACTTC
cdr3_aa: CAISLGASGQETQYF